The 17 T cell receptor beta chains in this list originate from one sample, sequenced in a study of cytomegalovirus exposure and HLA in healthy donors. PCR amplification relied on 60 Vbeta primers (plus 13 Jbeta primers). Clones were read by immunoSEQ multiplex PCR, and TCRdb kept only the in-frame ones, dropping some. The data hold about 180,000 clones, with around 77% observed a single time. Sequencing input: PBMCs. Receptors originate from a man aged 55 to 70 in good health and CMV-seronegative.

The V call is TRBV30, the J call TRBJ2-5, with TRBD2 matching 9 bases. Germline CDR1 GTSNPN, CDR2 SVGIG (reference sequence). CDR3 size: 15 residues. V shed 2 bases, J shed 1 base, and the junction held 5 bases outside the gene matches. The CDR3 spells CAWSRLAGPQETQYF. The DNA for the CDR3 is TGTGCCTGGAGTAGGCTAGCGGGGCCCCAAGAGACCCAGTACTTC.

The chain links TRBV4-1 to TRBJ2-5, with 15 positions matching TRBD2. CDR3 size: 15 residues. Trimming removed 0 bases from V and 11 bases from J; junction bases left unmatched: 4. CDR1 is MGHRA and CDR2 is YSYEKL in the germline V gene. The CDR3 DNA sequence: TGCGCCAGCAGCCAAGAGAGGACTAGCGGGGGGGCTCAGTACTTC. It translates to CASSQERTSGGAQYF.

The gene calls are TRBV7-9 and TRBJ1-5, with D possibly TRBD1 on 6 matching bases. Germline-derived CDR1 and CDR2 are SEHNR and FQNEAQ (reference sequence). The V end was cut by 5 bases, the J end by 2 bases, with 13 bases between. The CDR3 runs to 15 residues. The CDR3 coding sequence is TGTGCCAGCAGCCAAGGGGGGGGTGGCAATCAGCCCCAGCATTTT. Its translation is CASSQGGGGNQPQHF.

The V call is TRBV2, the J call TRBJ1-2; D remains unclear. Germline CDR1 SNHLY, CDR2 FYNNEI. The CDR3 runs 15 residues. The ends were cut back, 6 bases at V and 7 bases at J, with 21 bases in the middle. The CDR3 DNA sequence: TGTGCCAGCAGGAAATACGAGGGTTTGACTGGTGGCTACACCTTC. This encodes CASRKYEGLTGGYTF.

Points on this clone: At one of its ends the junction is not consistent with the germline gene, which may arise from a read error. This chain's CDR3 is CASSPSLLLARYGYPF. In DNA form, the CDR3 reads TGTGCCAGCAGTCCTAGTCTGCTTTTAGCTCGGTATGGCTACCCCTTC. The chain carries TRBV28 and TRBJ1-2; D ambiguous. Germline V gene lookup returns CDR1 MDHEN and CDR2 SYDVKM. The CDR3 has 16 residues.

CDR3 DNA sequence: TGTGCCAGCAGCACTCGGGGGGCCAACACTGAAGCTTTCTTT. It translates to CASSTRGANTEAFF. The chain links TRBV14 to TRBJ1-1; weak D call: TRBD1 (6 bases). The CDR3 totals 14 residues. Trimming removed 5 bases at V and 2 bases at J, with 12 bases between. Germline CDR1 SGHDN, CDR2 FVKESK. The variable domain in full, completed from reference TRBV14 and TRBJ1-1, reads EAGVTQFPSHSVIEKGQTVTLRCDPISGHDNLYWYRRVMGKEIKFLLHFVKESKQDESGMPNNRFLAERTGGTYSTLKVQPAELEDSGVYFCASSTRGANTEAFFGQGTRLTVV.

The rearrangement uses TRBV30 and TRBJ2-1; 10 bases fit TRBD2. The CDR3 consists of 14 residues. The trim removed 4 bases at V and 7 bases at J, leaving 7 bases unmatched. Looked up from germline, CDR1 is GTSNPN and CDR2 is SVGIG (reference sequence). This CDR3 reads CAWISGRAGNEQFF. The CDR3 coding sequence is TGTGCCTGGATCAGCGGGAGGGCTGGAAATGAGCAGTTCTTC.

V gene TRBV6-1 combines with J gene TRBJ2-7, with D perhaps matching TRBD1 (7 bases). The ends were cut back, 3 bases at V and 3 bases at J, with 12 bases in the middle. Germline V lookup: CDR1 MNHNS, CDR2 SASEGT. The CDR3 has 14 amino acids. The DNA of the CDR3 is TGTGCCAGCAGTGACCGCGGGACAGACTACGAGCAGTACTTC. Residues: CASSDRGTDYEQYF.

This clone was seen more than once but under ten times. The chain couples TRBV5-1 to TRBJ2-5, with TRBD2 identical over 8 bases. The J call could be wrong; TRBJ2-7 is a better fit for the DNA end. Germline CDR1 reads SGHRS; CDR2 reads YFSETQ. This CDR3 region has 15 residues. As DNA, the CDR3 is TGCGCCAGCAGCTTGAGGCGGGGGGAGATGTACGAGCAGTACTTC. The encoded protein is CASSLRRGEMYEQYF.

V gene TRBV2 combines with J gene TRBJ2-7; 11 bases align to TRBD1. Unmatched junction bases numbered 4, after V lost 6 bases and J lost 3 bases. Germline CDR1 is SNHLY and CDR2 is FYNNEI. The CDR3 runs 14 residues. The DNA for the CDR3 is TGTGCCAGCAGCCGGGACAGGGGGGACTACGAGCAGTACTTC. Translation: CASSRDRGDYEQYF.

This chain joins TRBV30 and TRBJ1-3; 9 bases fit TRBD1. The CDR3 length is 14 residues. The V segment lost 4 bases and the J segment 5 bases; nucleotides outside the gene matches: 6. Germline V gives CDR1 GTSNPN, CDR2 SVGIG (reference sequence). CDR3: CAWTGTGLRNTIYF. The CDR3 DNA reads as TGTGCCTGGACTGGGACAGGGTTAAGAAACACCATATATTTT.

The CDR3 loop reads CASSLAVASGGASHTGELFF. The CDR3, as DNA: TGTGCCAGCAGCTTAGCAGTTGCTAGCGGGGGGGCTAGCCACACCGGGGAGCTGTTTTTT. The chain carries TRBV7-6 and TRBJ2-2; 12 positions match TRBD2. Germline CDR1 is SGHVS and CDR2 is FNYEAQ. After removal of 0 bases from V and 3 bases from J, the junction contained 11 bases not matched to a gene. The CDR3 is 20 residues long.

The table lists this clone with a count of one. This chain connects TRBV6-5 to TRBJ2-7; TRBD2 is a possible D gene (6 bases). Germline CDR1 MNHEY, CDR2 SVGAGI. The CDR3 consists of 15 residues. V was clipped by 6 bases and J by 6 bases, with 21 bases between them. The CDR3 loop reads CASRRLGNVGGEQYF. The CDR3 DNA reads as TGTGCCAGCAGAAGGCTAGGAAATGTGGGGGGCGAGCAGTACTTC.

The V and J genes are TRBV15 and TRBJ2-7, with D tentatively TRBD2 (6 bases). The CDR3 covers 14 residues. V was clipped by 9 bases and J by 3 bases, with 18 bases between them. Germline CDR1 LNHNV, CDR2 YYDKDF (reference sequence). CDR3 region: CATSRGGSFYEQYF. The CDR3, as DNA: TGTGCCACGAGCCGGGGAGGAAGCTTCTACGAGCAGTACTTC.

This clone was counted between two and nine times. The CDR3, as DNA: TGCGCCAGCAGCCTGGGGGGGACTAGCGGAATCTACGAGCAGTACTTC. Translating gives CASSLGGTSGIYEQYF. V and J are TRBV5-1 and TRBJ2-7; 11 nucleotides match TRBD2. CDR1 SGHRS and CDR2 YFSETQ come from the germline V gene. The junction had 9 bases not matched to a gene; V was cut back by 4 bases and J by 3 bases. This CDR3 is 16 amino acids long.

V gene TRBV7-8 combines with J gene TRBJ2-7, with D perhaps TRBD1 (6 bases). The CDR3 is 15 residues long. V was shortened by 6 bases and J by 3 bases, with 18 bases between the two germline ends. Germline V CDR1 and CDR2: SGHVS, FQNEAQ. CDR3 sequence reads: CASRDSIGQFYEQYF. CDR3 nucleotides: TGTGCCAGCAGGGACTCCATAGGACAGTTCTACGAGCAGTACTTC.

A note on this clone: Other DNA sequences in the sample encode the same CDR3. The chain joins TRBV9 to TRBJ2-3; 9 bases agree with TRBD2. Germline CDR1 and CDR2: SGDLS and YYNGEE. Trimming at V came to 2 bases and at J to 2 bases, leaving 3 bases not matched to a gene. The CDR3 runs to 15 residues. As DNA, the CDR3 is TGTGCCAGCAGCGTGACTAGCGGAATCACAGATACGCAGTATTTT. It yields the protein CASSVTSGITDTQYF.